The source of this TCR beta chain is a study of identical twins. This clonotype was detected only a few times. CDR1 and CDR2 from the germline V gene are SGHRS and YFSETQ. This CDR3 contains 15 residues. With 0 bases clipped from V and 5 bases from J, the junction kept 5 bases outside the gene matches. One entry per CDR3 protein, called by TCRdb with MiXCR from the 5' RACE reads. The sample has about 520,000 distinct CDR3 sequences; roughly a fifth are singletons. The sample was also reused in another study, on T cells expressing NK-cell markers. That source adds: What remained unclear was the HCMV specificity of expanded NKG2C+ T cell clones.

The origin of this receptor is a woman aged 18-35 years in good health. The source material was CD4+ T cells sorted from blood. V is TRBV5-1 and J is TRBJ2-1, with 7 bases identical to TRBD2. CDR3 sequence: CASSLGLAENNEQFF. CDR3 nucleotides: TGCGCCAGCAGCTTGGGCCTAGCGGAGAACAATGAGCAGTTCTTC.